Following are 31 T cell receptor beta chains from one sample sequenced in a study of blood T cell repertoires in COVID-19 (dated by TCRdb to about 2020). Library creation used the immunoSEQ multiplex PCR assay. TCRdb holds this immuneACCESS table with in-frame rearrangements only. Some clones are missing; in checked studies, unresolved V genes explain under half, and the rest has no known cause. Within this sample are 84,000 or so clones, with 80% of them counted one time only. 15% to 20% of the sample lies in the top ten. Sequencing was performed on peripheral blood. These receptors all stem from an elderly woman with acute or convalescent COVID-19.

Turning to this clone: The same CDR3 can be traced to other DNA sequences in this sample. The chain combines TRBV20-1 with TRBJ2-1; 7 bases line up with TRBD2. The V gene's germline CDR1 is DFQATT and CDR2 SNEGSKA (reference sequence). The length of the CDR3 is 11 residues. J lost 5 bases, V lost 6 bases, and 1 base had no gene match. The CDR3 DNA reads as TGCAGTGCCGGGGGGAACAATGAGCAGTTCTTC. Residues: CSAGGNNEQFF.

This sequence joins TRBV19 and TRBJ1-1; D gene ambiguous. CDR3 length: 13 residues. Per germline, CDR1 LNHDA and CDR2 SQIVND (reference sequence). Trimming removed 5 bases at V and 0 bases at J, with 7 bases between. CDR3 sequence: CASSEGLNTEAFF. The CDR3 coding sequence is TGTGCCAGTAGTGAGGGTTTGAACACTGAAGCTTTCTTT.

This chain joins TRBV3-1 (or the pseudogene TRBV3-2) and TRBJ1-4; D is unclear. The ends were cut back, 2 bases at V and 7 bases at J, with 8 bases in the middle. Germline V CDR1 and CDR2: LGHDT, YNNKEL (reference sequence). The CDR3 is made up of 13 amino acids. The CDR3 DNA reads TGTGCCAGCAGCCAATTAATCCTTGAAAAACTGTTTTTT. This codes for CASSQLILEKLFF.

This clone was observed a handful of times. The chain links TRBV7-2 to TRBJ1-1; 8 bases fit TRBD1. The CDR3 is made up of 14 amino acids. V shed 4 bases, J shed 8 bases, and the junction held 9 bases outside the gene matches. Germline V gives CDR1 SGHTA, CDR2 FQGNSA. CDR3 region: CASSSQDRVWEAFF. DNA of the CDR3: TGTGCCAGCAGCTCCCAGGACAGGGTCTGGGAAGCTTTCTTT.

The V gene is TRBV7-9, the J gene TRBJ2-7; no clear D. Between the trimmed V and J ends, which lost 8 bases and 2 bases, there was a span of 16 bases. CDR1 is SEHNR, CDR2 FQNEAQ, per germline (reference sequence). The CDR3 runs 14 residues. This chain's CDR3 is CASAVALVPYEQYF. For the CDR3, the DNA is TGTGCCAGCGCGGTGGCGCTAGTTCCCTACGAGCAGTACTTC. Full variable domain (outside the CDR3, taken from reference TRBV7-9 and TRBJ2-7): DTGVSQNPRHKITKRGQNVTFRCDPISEHNRLYWYRQTLGQGPEFLTYFQNEAQLEKSRLLSDRFSAERPKGSFSTLEIQRTEQGDSAMYLCASAVALVPYEQYFGPGTRLTVT.

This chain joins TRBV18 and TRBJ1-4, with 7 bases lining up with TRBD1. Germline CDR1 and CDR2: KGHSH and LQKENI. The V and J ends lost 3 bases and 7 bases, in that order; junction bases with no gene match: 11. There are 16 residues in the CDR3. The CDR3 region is CASSPFTGATTEKLFF. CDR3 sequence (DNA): TGTGCCAGCTCACCTTTTACAGGGGCGACGACTGAAAAACTGTTTTTT.

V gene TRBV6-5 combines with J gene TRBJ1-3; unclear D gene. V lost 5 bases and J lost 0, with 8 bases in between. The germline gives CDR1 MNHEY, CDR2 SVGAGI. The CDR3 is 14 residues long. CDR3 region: CASSPLSSGNTIYF. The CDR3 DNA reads TGTGCCAGCAGTCCTCTTAGCTCTGGAAACACCATATATTTT.

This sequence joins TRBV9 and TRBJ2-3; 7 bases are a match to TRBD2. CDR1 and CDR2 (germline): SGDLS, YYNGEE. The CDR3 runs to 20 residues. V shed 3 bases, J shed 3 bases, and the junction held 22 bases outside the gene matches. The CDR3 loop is CASSAPWGGRVGSSTDTQYF. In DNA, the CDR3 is TGTGCCAGCAGCGCCCCGTGGGGCGGGAGAGTGGGAAGTTCTACAGATACGCAGTATTTT.

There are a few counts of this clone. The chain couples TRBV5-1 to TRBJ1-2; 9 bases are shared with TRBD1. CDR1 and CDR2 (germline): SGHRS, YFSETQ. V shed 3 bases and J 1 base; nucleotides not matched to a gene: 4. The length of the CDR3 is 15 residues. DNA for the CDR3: TGCGCCAGCAGCTCGACAGGGGGAGGTAACTATGGCTACACCTTC. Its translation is CASSSTGGGNYGYTF. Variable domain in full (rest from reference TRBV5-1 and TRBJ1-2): KAGVTQTPRYLIKTRGQQVTLSCSPISGHRSVSWYQQTPGQGLQFLFEYFSETQRNKGNFPGRFSGRQFSNSRSEMNVSTLELGDSALYLCASSSTGGGNYGYTFGSGTRLTVV.

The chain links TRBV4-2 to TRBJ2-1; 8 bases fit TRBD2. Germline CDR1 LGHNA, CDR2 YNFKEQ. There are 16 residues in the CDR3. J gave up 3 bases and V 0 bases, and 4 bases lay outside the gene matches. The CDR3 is CASSQEMAGGYNEQFF. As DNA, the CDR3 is TGTGCCAGCAGCCAAGAAATGGCGGGGGGCTACAATGAGCAGTTCTTC.

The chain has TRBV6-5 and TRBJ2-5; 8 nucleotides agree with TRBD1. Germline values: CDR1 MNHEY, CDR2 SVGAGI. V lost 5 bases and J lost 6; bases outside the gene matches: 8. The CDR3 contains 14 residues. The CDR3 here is CASSTRDRTQTQYF. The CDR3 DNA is TGTGCCAGCAGTACCCGGGACAGGACCCAGACCCAGTACTTC.

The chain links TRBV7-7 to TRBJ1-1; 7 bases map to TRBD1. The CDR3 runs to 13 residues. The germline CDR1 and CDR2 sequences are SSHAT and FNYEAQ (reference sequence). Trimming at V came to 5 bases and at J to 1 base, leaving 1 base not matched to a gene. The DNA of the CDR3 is TGTGCCAGCAGCACAGGGGAGAACACTGAAGCTTTCTTT. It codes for CASSTGENTEAFF.

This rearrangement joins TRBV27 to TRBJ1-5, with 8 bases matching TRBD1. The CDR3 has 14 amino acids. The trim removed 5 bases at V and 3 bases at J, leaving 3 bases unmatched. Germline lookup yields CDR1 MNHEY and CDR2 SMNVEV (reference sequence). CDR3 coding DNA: TGTGCCAGCAGTACAGGGGGGTTCAATCAGCCCCAGCATTTT. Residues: CASSTGGFNQPQHF.

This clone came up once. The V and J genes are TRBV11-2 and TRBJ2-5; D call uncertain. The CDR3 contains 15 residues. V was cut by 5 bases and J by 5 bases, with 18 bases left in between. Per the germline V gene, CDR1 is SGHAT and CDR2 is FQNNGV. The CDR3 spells CASSQYRAAKETQYF. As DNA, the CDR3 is TGTGCCAGCAGCCAGTACAGAGCCGCTAAGGAGACCCAGTACTTC.

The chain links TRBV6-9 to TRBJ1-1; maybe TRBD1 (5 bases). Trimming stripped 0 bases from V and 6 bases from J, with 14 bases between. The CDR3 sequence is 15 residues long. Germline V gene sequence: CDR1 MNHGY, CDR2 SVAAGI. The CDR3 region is CASSYSSGYFAEAFF. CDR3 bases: TGTGCCAGCAGTTATTCGTCAGGGTATTTTGCTGAAGCTTTCTTT.

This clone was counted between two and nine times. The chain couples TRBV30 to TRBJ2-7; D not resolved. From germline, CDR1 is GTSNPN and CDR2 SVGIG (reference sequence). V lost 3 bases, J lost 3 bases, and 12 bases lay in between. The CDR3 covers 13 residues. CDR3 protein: CAWRAQVSYEQYF. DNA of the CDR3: TGTGCCTGGAGGGCGCAGGTTAGCTACGAGCAGTACTTC.

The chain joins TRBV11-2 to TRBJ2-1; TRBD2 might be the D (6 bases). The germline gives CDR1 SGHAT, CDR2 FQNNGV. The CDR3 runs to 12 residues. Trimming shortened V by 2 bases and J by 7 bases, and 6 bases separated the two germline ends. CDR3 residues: CASSLSGNEQFF. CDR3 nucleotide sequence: TGTGCCAGCAGCTTAAGCGGGAATGAGCAGTTCTTC.

The DNA for the CDR3 is TGCGCCAGCATTCCTCCCGGCGGGAGGATCCCCTACGAGCAGTACTTC. Encoded protein: CASIPPGGRIPYEQYF. The gene calls are TRBV23-1 and TRBJ2-7, with 8 nucleotides matching TRBD2. TRBV23-1 is an ORF, and what it does is uncertain. This CDR3 is 16 amino acids long. After removal of 7 bases from V and 2 bases from J, the junction contained 13 bases not matched to a gene.

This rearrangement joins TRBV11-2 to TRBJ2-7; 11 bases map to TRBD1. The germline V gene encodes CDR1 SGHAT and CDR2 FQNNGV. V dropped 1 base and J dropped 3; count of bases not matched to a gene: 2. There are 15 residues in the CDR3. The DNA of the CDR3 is TGTGCCAGCAGCTTAGCGGGGACAGGGGGCTACGAGCAGTACTTC. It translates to CASSLAGTGGYEQYF. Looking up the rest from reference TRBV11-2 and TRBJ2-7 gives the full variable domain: EAGVAQSPRYKIIEKRQSVAFWCNPISGHATLYWYQQILGQGPKLLIQFQNNGVVDDSQLPKDRFSAERLKGVDSTLKIQPAKLEDSAVYLCASSLAGTGGYEQYFGPGTRLTVT.

The CDR3 is CASSSDRGRYNEQFF. Written as DNA, the CDR3 is TGTGCCAGCAGCTCAGACAGGGGGCGTTACAATGAGCAGTTCTTC. The rearrangement uses TRBV28 and TRBJ2-1; 10 nucleotides match TRBD1. The V gene end was trimmed by 6 bases and the J gene end by 4 bases; junction bases not matched to a gene: 6. The CDR3 is 15 residues long. Germline CDR1 is MDHEN and CDR2 is SYDVKM. Filled out from reference TRBV28 and TRBJ2-1, the complete variable domain reads DVKVTQSSRYLVKRTGEKVFLECVQDMDHENMFWYRQDPGLGLRLIYFSYDVKMKEKGDIPEGYSVSREKKERFSLILESASTNQTSMYLCASSSDRGRYNEQFFGPGTRLTVL.

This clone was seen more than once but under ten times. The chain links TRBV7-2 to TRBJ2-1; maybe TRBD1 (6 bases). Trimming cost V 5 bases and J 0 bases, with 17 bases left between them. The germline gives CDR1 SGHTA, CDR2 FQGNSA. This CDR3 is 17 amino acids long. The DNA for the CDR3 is TGTGCCAGCAGCCTCACCCAGGGGATGAGCTCCTACAATGAGCAGTTCTTC. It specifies CASSLTQGMSSYNEQFF.

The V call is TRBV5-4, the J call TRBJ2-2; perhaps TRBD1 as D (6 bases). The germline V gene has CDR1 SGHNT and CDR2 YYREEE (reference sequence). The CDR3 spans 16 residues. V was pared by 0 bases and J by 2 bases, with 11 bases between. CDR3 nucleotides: TGTGCCAGCAGCTTGGCCTCACAGGGAAACACCGGGGAGCTGTTTTTT. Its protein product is CASSLASQGNTGELFF.

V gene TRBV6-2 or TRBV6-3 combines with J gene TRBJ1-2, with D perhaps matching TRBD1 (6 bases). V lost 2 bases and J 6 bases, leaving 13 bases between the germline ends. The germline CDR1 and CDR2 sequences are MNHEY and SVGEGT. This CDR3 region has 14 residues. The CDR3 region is CASSYGGTGNGYTF. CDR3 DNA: TGTGCCAGCAGTTACGGGGGTACAGGGAATGGCTACACCTTC.

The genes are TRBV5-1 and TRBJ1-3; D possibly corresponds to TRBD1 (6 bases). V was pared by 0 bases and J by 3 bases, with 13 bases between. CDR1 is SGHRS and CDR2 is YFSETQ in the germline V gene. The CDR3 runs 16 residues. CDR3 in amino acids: CASSLDGGAIGNTIYF. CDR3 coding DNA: TGCGCCAGCAGCTTGGATGGGGGGGCGATTGGAAACACCATATATTTT.

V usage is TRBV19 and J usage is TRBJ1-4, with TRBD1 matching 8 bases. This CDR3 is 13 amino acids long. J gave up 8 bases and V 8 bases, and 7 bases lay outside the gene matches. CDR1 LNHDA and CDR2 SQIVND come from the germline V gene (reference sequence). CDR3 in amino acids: CASGRQGREKLFF. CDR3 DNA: TGTGCCAGTGGCAGACAGGGGAGGGAAAAACTGTTTTTT.

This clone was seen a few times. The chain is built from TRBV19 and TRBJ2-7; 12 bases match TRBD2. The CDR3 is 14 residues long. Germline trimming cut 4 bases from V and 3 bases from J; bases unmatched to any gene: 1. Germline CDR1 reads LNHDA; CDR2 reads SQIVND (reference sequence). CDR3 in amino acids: CASSRLAGDYEQYF. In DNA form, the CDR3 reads TGTGCCAGTAGTAGACTAGCGGGAGACTACGAGCAGTACTTC.

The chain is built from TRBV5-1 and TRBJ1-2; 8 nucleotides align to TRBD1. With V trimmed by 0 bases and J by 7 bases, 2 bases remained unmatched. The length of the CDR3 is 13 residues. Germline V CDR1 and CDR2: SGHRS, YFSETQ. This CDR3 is CASSLEQGAGYTF. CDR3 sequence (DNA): TGCGCCAGCAGCTTGGAGCAGGGGGCTGGCTACACCTTC.

CDR3: CASSYSPGPDTQYF. The DNA for the CDR3 is TGTGCCAGCAGTTACTCTCCGGGTCCAGATACGCAGTATTTT. V and J are TRBV6-5 and TRBJ2-3, with D unresolved. The CDR3 is 14 amino acids. Trimming stripped 0 bases from V and 4 bases from J, with 8 bases between. Germline V lookup: CDR1 MNHEY, CDR2 SVGAGI.

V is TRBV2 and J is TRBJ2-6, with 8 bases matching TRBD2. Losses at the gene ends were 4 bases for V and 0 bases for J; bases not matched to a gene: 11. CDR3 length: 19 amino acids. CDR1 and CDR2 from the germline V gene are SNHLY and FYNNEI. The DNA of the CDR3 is TGTGCCAGCAGTGGACTTTTTGGCGGGGGGACCTCTGGGGCCAACGTCCTGACTTTC. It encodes CASSGLFGGGTSGANVLTF.

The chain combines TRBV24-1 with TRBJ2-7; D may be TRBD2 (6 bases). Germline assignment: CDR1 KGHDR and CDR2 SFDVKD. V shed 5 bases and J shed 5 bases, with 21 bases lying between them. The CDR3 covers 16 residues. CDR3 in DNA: TGTGCCACCAGTGCCCCCCTGGACTACCGGAGTCACGAGCAGTACTTC. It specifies CATSAPLDYRSHEQYF.

The CDR3 nucleotides are TGCGCCAGCAGCTTGAGTTCAAGCACTAGTCTATACAATGAGCAGTTCTTC. It codes for CASSLSSSTSLYNEQFF. The chain couples TRBV5-1 to TRBJ2-1; tentatively, D is TRBD2 (5 bases). Trimming stripped 1 base from V and 4 bases from J, with 18 bases between. Germline loops: CDR1 SGHRS, CDR2 YFSETQ. The CDR3 runs 17 residues.